The 3 T cell receptor beta chains given below trace back to one sample, sequenced in a study of metastatic and nonmetastatic thyroid tumors. Every patient was untreated before thyroid surgery. TCRdb re-analyzed the PCR reads through MiXCR. This table has over 35,000 clones, around 16% appearing once. The sequenced material came from tumor tissue. These receptors originate from a female donor with papillary thyroid cancer or a benign thyroid nodule (not recorded which). Some clones in this sample may be carry-over from other donors' samples.

The sample holds a few counts of this clone. This chain uses TRBV12-3 or TRBV12-4 with TRBJ1-2, with D unresolved. This CDR3 contains 13 residues. V lost 10 bases and J 1 base, leaving 13 bases between the germline ends. For the CDR3, the DNA is TGTGCCACCTCATATGGAGGTAACTATGGCTACACCTTC. It codes for CATSYGGNYGYTF.

This clone was seen repeatedly, ten times or more. The V call is TRBV28, the J call TRBJ1-1; D remains ambiguous. V was cut by 8 bases and J by 3 bases, with 7 bases left in between. Germline lookup yields CDR1 MDHEN and CDR2 SYDVKM. CDR3 length: 11 amino acids. The DNA for the CDR3 is TGTGCCAGCGCCCGGGACACTGAAGCTTTCTTT. It translates to CASARDTEAFF.

This clone occurred a few times. This chain uses TRBV6-2 or TRBV6-3 with TRBJ1-1, with TRBD1 as a possible D gene (5 bases). Per germline, CDR1 MNHEY and CDR2 SVGEGT. Between the trimmed V and J ends, which lost 4 bases and 2 bases, there was a span of 17 bases. The CDR3 has 16 residues. The CDR3: CASSFDPRGVNTEAFF. In DNA form, the CDR3 reads TGTGCCAGCAGTTTCGACCCACGGGGGGTCAACACTGAAGCTTTCTTT.